This TCR beta chain was identified during a study of T cell responses to AZD1222 COVID-19 vaccine. General study points: Nearly half of unique spike-specific TCRs reportedly avoided B.1.351 and B.1.1.7 mutated regions. Spike-specific TCRs gained breadth and depth after people received two AZD1222 doses. Clonal diversity was possibly underestimated, and white British individuals and females predominated among donors. Repertoires in all cases were sampled only once the peak T cell response had passed.

This CDR3 comprises 14 residues. CDR1 MNHEY and CDR2 SMNVEV come from the germline V gene (reference sequence). Trimming stripped 7 bases from V and 4 bases from J, with 16 bases between. About this clone: Its antigen is as yet unknown.

The data were produced by immunoSEQ multiplex PCR, yet TCRdb's version contains in-frame clones alone and is incomplete. This sample has approximately 220,000 clones; about 92% occur once, and the top ten carry about 1%. The receptor was isolated from an adult in good health. The chain couples TRBV27 to TRBJ1-2; TRBD1 is a possible D gene (6 bases). Sequencing used peripheral blood, obtained on day 0 of MenACWY control vaccination. The CDR3 loop reads CASTPAGGGYGYTF. In DNA, the CDR3 is TGTGCCAGCACCCCGGCCGGAGGGGGCTATGGCTACACCTTC.